The 20 T cell receptor beta chains reported below all come from one sample, sequenced in a study of cytomegalovirus exposure and HLA in healthy donors. The primer mix had 60 Vbeta and 13 Jbeta primers. TCRdb keeps only in-frame clones here, not all; method: immunoSEQ multiplex PCR. Found here are some 150,000 clones, roughly 9.6% of them singletons; the top ten hold 6.5% to 8.5%. The specimen sequenced was PBMCs. These TCRs come from a woman aged 40 to 49 in good health and CMV-seropositive.

This clone was seen more than once but under ten times. The rearrangement links TRBV5-1 to TRBJ2-7; TRBD2 might be the D (6 bases). Trimming stripped 3 bases from V and 5 bases from J, with 15 bases between. Germline-derived CDR1 and CDR2 are SGHRS and YFSETQ. The CDR3 is made up of 14 amino acids. CDR3 bases: TGCGCCAGCAGCTCTCGGGGGATCCGGGACGAGCAGTACTTC. It yields the protein CASSSRGIRDEQYF.

J is TRBJ2-7 and V is TRBV27; no reliable D call. This CDR3 contains 11 residues. V was pared by 1 base and J by 5 bases, with 3 bases between. From germline, CDR1 is MNHEY and CDR2 SMNVEV (reference sequence). CDR3 in DNA: TGTGCCAGCAGTTTATTCGACGAGCAGTACTTC. It specifies CASSLFDEQYF.

The V and J genes are TRBV11-1 and TRBJ2-7, with TRBD1 matching 7 bases. The CDR3 loop spans 14 amino acids. V lost 4 bases, J lost 7 bases, and 10 bases stayed unmatched. Germline CDR1 SGHAT, CDR2 FQDESV (reference sequence). CDR3 nucleotide sequence: TGTGCCAGCAGCTCCCGACAGGGACGTCGGGAGCAGTACTTC. Its protein is CASSSRQGRREQYF.

This chain uses TRBV5-6 with TRBJ1-4; D might be TRBD1 (6 bases). Per the germline V gene, CDR1 is SGHDT and CDR2 is YYEEEE. This CDR3 has 16 residues. V was clipped by 2 bases and J by 0 bases, with 11 bases between them. CDR3 loop: CASSLSGTTTNEKLFF. DNA of the CDR3: TGTGCCAGCAGCTTATCAGGGACAACAACTAATGAAAAACTGTTTTTT.

The chain uses TRBV7-9 and TRBJ2-7, with D hard to call. The CDR3 sequence is 12 residues long. Trimming left V 6 bases short and J 4 bases short, with 10 bases between. Germline V gene sequence: CDR1 SEHNR, CDR2 FQNEAQ (reference sequence). The CDR3 DNA is TGTGCCAGCAGTCGCGCAAATTACGAGCAGTACTTC. It codes for CASSRANYEQYF.

This sequence joins TRBV19 and TRBJ2-7, with 7 bases identical to TRBD2. The CDR3 covers 14 residues. Germline V CDR1 and CDR2: LNHDA, SQIVND (reference sequence). J was trimmed by 1 base and V by 5 bases; bases with no gene match: 5. The CDR3 DNA is TGTGCCAGTAGTGTCCGCGGGGGTTCCTACGAGCAGTACTTC. Its protein is CASSVRGGSYEQYF.

V usage is TRBV7-6 and J usage is TRBJ2-1, with 9 bases aligning to TRBD2. Looked up from germline, CDR1 is SGHVS and CDR2 is FNYEAQ. V lost 5 bases, J lost 8 bases, and 13 bases stayed unmatched. CDR3 length: 16 amino acids. The CDR3 sequence is CASSNRGGEAYYEQFF. The CDR3 DNA follows: TGTGCCAGCAGCAATCGCGGGGGGGAAGCTTATTATGAGCAGTTCTTC.

The gene calls are TRBV5-4 and TRBJ2-7, with D perhaps matching TRBD1 (5 bases). This CDR3 is 14 amino acids long. The V end was cut by 0 bases, the J end by 6 bases, with 13 bases between. Per the germline V gene, CDR1 is SGHNT and CDR2 is YYREEE (reference sequence). CDR3 amino acids: CASSLGQGRFEQYF. For the CDR3, the DNA is TGTGCCAGCAGCTTGGGCCAGGGTCGTTTCGAGCAGTACTTC.

Notes on this clone: The sample carries other DNA sequences with the same CDR3. The gene calls are TRBV5-1 and TRBJ1-1; maybe TRBD1 (5 bases). The CDR3 has 14 amino acids. V lost 3 bases to trimming and J lost 2 bases, with 11 bases between them. The germline CDR1 and CDR2 sequences are SGHRS and YFSETQ. This chain's CDR3 is CASSSQGGNTEAFF. The CDR3 nucleotides read TGCGCCAGCAGCTCGCAGGGTGGTAACACTGAAGCTTTCTTT.

CDR3 protein: CASREARGLKQYF. CDR3 nucleotide sequence: TGTGCCAGCAGAGAAGCTCGCGGGTTGAAGCAGTACTTC. The chain recombines TRBV7-6 with TRBJ2-7; the D gene is possibly TRBD2 (5 bases). This CDR3 is 13 amino acids long. The V end lost 6 bases, the J end lost 8 bases, and 17 bases lay between the germline ends. CDR1 is SGHVS and CDR2 is FNYEAQ in the germline V gene.

This chain links TRBV25-1 with TRBJ2-5; D may be TRBD1 (6 bases). Germline V gene data show CDR1 as MGHDK and CDR2 as SYGVNS. Deletions cut 3 bases from V and 4 bases from J, with 15 bases between. This CDR3 has 15 amino acids. The CDR3 loop reads CASSDRDNRLETQYF. The DNA for the CDR3 is TGTGCCAGCAGTGACAGGGACAACCGGTTAGAGACCCAGTACTTC. Variable domain in full (rest from reference TRBV25-1 and TRBJ2-5): EADIYQTPRYLVIGTGKKITLECSQTMGHDKMYWYQQDPGMELHLIHYSYGVNSTEKGDLSSESTVSRIRTEHFPLTLESARPSHTSQYLCASSDRDNRLETQYFGPGTRLLVL.

This clone was picked up a small number of times. This chain joins TRBV6-5 and TRBJ2-1, with TRBD1 matching over 7 bases. V lost 8 bases, J lost 6 bases, and 10 bases stayed unmatched. The CDR3 covers 14 residues. Per the germline V gene, CDR1 is MNHEY and CDR2 is SVGAGI. CDR3 sequence reads: CASGRRGTFNEQFF. The DNA for the CDR3 is TGTGCCAGCGGACGCAGGGGGACATTCAATGAGCAGTTCTTC.

The table lists this clone with a few counts. CDR3 DNA: TGTGCCAGCAGTCGAGGGCTAGCGGGGGGGATTAGCACAGATACGCAGTATTTT. This gives the protein CASSRGLAGGISTDTQYF. This sequence joins TRBV2 and TRBJ2-3; 12 bases fit TRBD2. CDR3 length: 18 amino acids. V shed 5 bases, J shed 0 bases, and the junction held 9 bases outside the gene matches. The germline CDR1 and CDR2 sequences are SNHLY and FYNNEI.

V usage is TRBV7-9 and J usage is TRBJ1-1; D uncertain. Germline V gives CDR1 SEHNR, CDR2 FQNEAQ (reference sequence). Trimming removed 8 bases at V and 1 base at J, with 14 bases between. This CDR3 is built from 14 residues. The DNA of the CDR3 is TGTGCCAGCGTCACGGCAACAGCGAACACTGAAGCTTTCTTT. The encoded protein is CASVTATANTEAFF.

As for this clone: The CDR3 carries no conserved terminal phenylalanine or tryptophan, so it likely arises from a read error. This rearrangement joins TRBV6-5 to TRBJ1-5, with 9 bases matching TRBD1. Germline lookup yields CDR1 MNHEY and CDR2 SVGAGI. The V and J ends lost 6 bases and 6 bases, in that order; junction bases with no gene match: 9. The CDR3 extends over 15 amino acids. The CDR3 nucleotides read TGTGCCAGCAGACCGGGACAGGGTTTTGGTCAGCCCCAGCATCTT. Residues: CASRPGQGFGQPQHL.

This clone was observed many times. This chain links TRBV6-6 with TRBJ2-1; no definite D call. There are 12 residues in the CDR3. Per germline, CDR1 MNHNY and CDR2 SVGAGI (reference sequence). V gave up 10 bases and J gave up 4 bases, with 11 bases separating them. The CDR3 coding sequence is TGTGCCACCTCGACTGATTACAATGAGCAGTTCTTC. It is translated as CATSTDYNEQFF.

The rearrangement joins TRBV6-5 to TRBJ1-6, with 7 bases identical to TRBD1. J was trimmed by 6 bases and V by 2 bases; bases with no gene match: 7. CDR1 and CDR2 (germline): MNHEY, SVGAGI. The CDR3 extends over 16 amino acids. The CDR3 loop reads CASSYRPGGVNSPLHF. The CDR3 region has the DNA TGTGCCAGCAGTTACCGGCCAGGGGGAGTTAATTCACCCCTCCACTTT.

This clone has just a few counts. The V and J genes are TRBV6-1 and TRBJ2-7, with TRBD1 identical over 7 bases. Germline trimming cut 1 base from V and 1 base from J; bases unmatched to any gene: 4. Germline CDR1 MNHNS, CDR2 SASEGT. There are 15 residues in the CDR3. CDR3 DNA sequence: TGTGCCAGCAGTGAAGAGACAGGGAAATCCTACGAGCAGTACTTC. Amino acid sequence: CASSEETGKSYEQYF.

V gene TRBV29-1 combines with J gene TRBJ2-1; D gene unclear. The V gene lost 6 bases and the J gene lost 2 bases, with 8 bases spanning the gap. From germline, CDR1 is SQVTM and CDR2 ANQGSEA. CDR3 length: 12 residues. CDR3 coding DNA: TGCAGCGTAACACAGCCCTACAATGAGCAGTTCTTC. It translates to CSVTQPYNEQFF.

This clone was counted only a few times. This sequence joins TRBV7-2 and TRBJ2-3; D possibly corresponds to TRBD1 (6 bases). Looked up from germline, CDR1 is SGHTA and CDR2 is FQGNSA. The CDR3 totals 12 residues. With 6 bases removed from V and 9 bases from J, the gap between germline ends came to 13 bases. The CDR3 loop reads CASSLQGRTQYF. For the CDR3, the DNA is TGTGCCAGCAGTTTACAGGGAAGGACGCAGTATTTT.